These T cell receptor beta chains were read from a single sample in a study of blood T cell repertoires in COVID-19. Profiling relied on immunoSEQ multiplex PCR, and the TCRdb table lists in-frame clones only, not all of them. The sample shows 300,000 to 450,000 clones, 75% to 90% of them seen only once. Material: peripheral blood. These receptors came from a woman under 30 with acute or convalescent COVID-19. Each CDR3 is given with its conserved first and last residue. A D gene is named only where the DNA matches it firmly. Only some rows state a clone size, as once, few, many or a class for expanded clones.

>.|.|TRBV30|TRBJ2-7
CAWSLPGTYEQYF
TGTGCCTGGAGCCTCCCAGGTACCTACGAGCAGTACTTC
>TRBD2|.|TRBV3-1/TRBV3-2|TRBJ2-3
CASSPTSGGGDTQYF
TGTGCCAGCAGCCCCACTAGCGGGGGCGGGGATACGCAGTATTTT
>TRBD2|.|TRBV6-1|TRBJ2-5
CASSEGGFGGETQYF
TGTGCCAGCAGTGAAGGAGGATTCGGGGGGGAGACCCAGTACTTC
>TRBD2|.|TRBV28|TRBJ2-7
CASSSKGLALYEQYF
TGTGCCAGCAGTTCTAAAGGACTAGCCCTCTACGAGCAGTACTTC
>TRBD1|once|TRBV11-2|TRBJ1-2
CASSYDQGVFVNGYTF
TGTGCCAGCAGTTACGACCAGGGGGTTTTTGTAAATGGCTACACCTTC
>.|once|TRBV5-6|TRBJ1-1
CASSGDRYLGNTEAFF
TGTGCCAGCAGCGGCGACAGATACCTGGGGAACACTGAAGCTTTCTTT
>TRBD1|.|TRBV28|TRBJ2-7
CASSPWTGGFGEQYF
TGTGCCAGCAGTCCCTGGACAGGGGGTTTTGGTGAGCAGTACTTC
>TRBD2|.|TRBV11-2|TRBJ2-3
CASSGLAGVADTQYF
TGTGCCAGCAGTGGACTAGCGGGGGTCGCAGATACGCAGTATTTT
>TRBD1|.|TRBV19|TRBJ1-2
CASSMASGTGLYGYTF
TGTGCCAGTAGTATGGCCTCCGGGACAGGGCTGTATGGCTACACCTTC
>.|few|TRBV28|TRBJ1-1
CASSLKRYTEAFF
TGTGCCAGCAGCTTAAAGAGGTACACTGAAGCTTTCTTT
>.|few|TRBV30|TRBJ1-5
CALHFASRRGQPQHF
TGTGCCTTACACTTTGCGAGTAGACGCGGTCAGCCCCAGCATTTT
>.|.|TRBV5-6|TRBJ1-2
CASTAGTVNYGYTF
TGTGCCAGCACTGCCGGGACTGTGAACTATGGCTACACCTTC
>.|.|TRBV19|TRBJ2-1
CASSIAGLLSSYNEQFF
TGTGCCAGTAGTATCGCGGGACTCTTAAGCTCCTACAATGAGCAGTTCTTC
>.|.|TRBV15|TRBJ1-2
CATSREGQASGYTF
TGTGCCACCAGCAGAGAGGGGCAGGCCAGTGGCTACACCTTC
>TRBD1|.|TRBV19|TRBJ2-7
CASSPGQGRHEQYF
TGTGCCAGTAGTCCCGGACAGGGGAGGCACGAGCAGTACTTC
>TRBD1|.|TRBV6-5|TRBJ1-5
CAGTDRADQPQHF
TGTGCCGGAACTGACAGGGCAGATCAGCCCCAGCATTTT
>.|.|TRBV2|TRBJ2-3
CASSFAGAEADTQYF
TGTGCCAGCAGTTTCGCGGGGGCAGAGGCAGATACGCAGTATTTT
>TRBD1|once|TRBV3-1/TRBV3-2|TRBJ1-2
CASSQERQGEYGYTF
TGTGCCAGCAGCCAAGAACGTCAGGGGGAGTATGGCTACACCTTC
>.|.|TRBV3-1/TRBV3-2|TRBJ1-1
CASRLGGDNTEAFF
TGTGCCAGCAGATTGGGGGGAGATAACACTGAAGCTTTCTTT
>.|.|TRBV14|TRBJ2-5
CASSHFGQQETQYF
TGTGCCAGCAGCCACTTTGGGCAGCAAGAGACCCAGTACTTC
>.|.|TRBV5-6|TRBJ1-2
CASSLFGSGYTF
TGTGCCAGCAGCCTGTTCGGGTCTGGCTACACCTTC
>.|.|TRBV4-1|TRBJ1-4
CASSRGENNEKLFF
TGCGCCAGCAGCCGGGGGGAAAATAATGAAAAACTGTTTTTT
>.|once|TRBV5-4|TRBJ2-5
CASSPSTRRGLQETQYF
TGTGCCAGCAGCCCTTCCACCCGGAGGGGCCTCCAAGAGACCCAGTACTTC
>.|.|TRBV28|TRBJ1-1
CASFLMGATEAFF
TGTGCCAGTTTCCTAATGGGGGCCACTGAAGCTTTCTTT
>TRBD1|.|TRBV29-1|TRBJ2-1
CSVEGNDRGRLDEQFF
TGCAGCGTTGAGGGGAATGACAGGGGGCGTTTAGATGAGCAGTTCTTC
>TRBD1|.|TRBV12-5|TRBJ2-3
CASGPRTGGMGTDTQYF
TGTGCTAGTGGTCCCCGGACAGGGGGCATGGGCACAGATACGCAGTATTTT
>TRBD1|.|TRBV9|TRBJ1-5
CASSASSGGNQPQHF
TGTGCCAGCAGCGCAAGTTCAGGGGGAAATCAGCCCCAGCATTTT
>TRBD2|once|TRBV2|TRBJ2-7
CAVTSGSDEQYF
TGTGCCGTCACGAGCGGGAGCGACGAGCAGTACTTC
>TRBD1|.|TRBV19|TRBJ1-1
CASSIYGGTAYTEAFF
TGTGCCAGTAGTATATATGGAGGGACAGCCTACACTGAAGCTTTCTTT
>TRBD2|.|TRBV6-5|TRBJ2-1
CASSYFSGRGNEQFF
TGTGCCAGCAGTTATTTTAGCGGGAGAGGAAATGAGCAGTTCTTC
>TRBD1|.|TRBV5-1|TRBJ1-2
CASSSQGAEGYTF
TGCGCCAGCAGCTCCCAGGGGGCCGAGGGCTACACCTTC
>TRBD1|.|TRBV11-3|TRBJ2-3
CASSAGQGTDTQYF
TGTGCCAGCAGCGCCGGACAGGGAACAGATACGCAGTATTTT
>TRBD1|.|TRBV9|TRBJ1-2
CASSDRDRDFGYTF
TGTGCCAGCAGCGACCGGGACAGGGACTTTGGCTACACCTTC
>TRBD2|once|TRBV6-4|TRBJ2-1
CASTEVAGGPNEQFF
TGTGCCAGCACCGAGGTAGCGGGAGGGCCCAATGAGCAGTTCTTC
>.|.|TRBV19|TRBJ1-1
CASSITGNTEAFF
TGTGCCAGTAGTATAACAGGCAACACTGAAGCTTTCTTT
>TRBD1|.|TRBV6-1|TRBJ1-6
CASSEAGQGSTSPLHF
TGTGCCAGCAGTGAAGCAGGACAGGGGTCAACCTCACCCCTCCACTTT
>.|.|TRBV12-3/TRBV12-4|TRBJ1-1
CASSLSPNTEAFF
TGTGCCAGCAGTTTAAGCCCGAACACTGAAGCTTTCTTT
>.|.|TRBV19|TRBJ2-2
CASSIDHGGSGELFF
TGTGCCAGTAGTATAGATCACGGGGGATCAGGGGAGCTGTTTTTT
>.|.|TRBV13|TRBJ2-1
CASSLGAVEQFF
TGTGCCAGCAGCCTAGGAGCGGTGGAGCAGTTCTTC
>.|.|TRBV2|TRBJ1-5
CASRDAGGAPNQPQHF
TGTGCCAGCCGAGATGCCGGGGGGGCCCCCAATCAGCCCCAGCATTTT
>.|.|TRBV6-6|TRBJ1-5
CASSSRQISNQPQHF
TGTGCCAGCAGTTCCCGACAGATTAGCAATCAGCCCCAGCATTTT
>TRBD1|once|TRBV15|TRBJ1-6
CATSRRGQGDSPLHF
TGTGCCACCAGCAGGCGCGGACAGGGGGATTCACCCCTCCACTTT
>.|.|TRBV27|TRBJ2-3
CASTATWDTQYF
TGTGCCAGCACCGCTACCTGGGATACGCAGTATTTT
>TRBD1|few|TRBV19|TRBJ1-5
CASKGARAQDQPQHF
TGTGCCAGTAAGGGGGCCAGGGCCCAGGATCAGCCCCAGCATTTT
>.|few|TRBV9|TRBJ1-3
CASSSRSSGNTIYF
TGTGCCAGCAGCTCTCGGAGCTCTGGAAACACCATATATTTT
>TRBD1|.|TRBV5-6|TRBJ1-5
CASSQDRDPYQPQHF
TGTGCCAGCAGCCAAGACAGGGACCCCTATCAGCCCCAGCATTTT
>TRBD2|.|TRBV6-5|TRBJ2-5
CASSLAGGLQETQYF
TGTGCCAGCAGTTTAGCGGGAGGGCTCCAAGAGACCCAGTACTTC
>TRBD1|.|TRBV7-9|TRBJ1-2
CASSAGQVSNYGYTF
TGTGCCAGCAGCGCGGGACAGGTTAGCAACTATGGCTACACCTTC
>TRBD1|.|TRBV11-3|TRBJ2-1
CASSLGGTGPNEQFF
TGTGCCAGCAGCTTAGGGGGGACAGGACCCAATGAGCAGTTCTTC
>.|.|TRBV6-1|TRBJ1-2
CASSEYSGDNLDGYTF
TGTGCCAGCAGTGAATATTCCGGGGACAACCTAGACGGCTACACCTTC
>TRBD2|.|TRBV6-6|TRBJ2-5
CASSQRGEGETQYF
TGTGCCAGCAGCCAGCGGGGGGAGGGGGAGACCCAGTACTTC
>.|.|TRBV18|TRBJ1-2
CASSPRPGGYTF
TGTGCCAGCTCACCACGACCGGGTGGCTACACCTTC